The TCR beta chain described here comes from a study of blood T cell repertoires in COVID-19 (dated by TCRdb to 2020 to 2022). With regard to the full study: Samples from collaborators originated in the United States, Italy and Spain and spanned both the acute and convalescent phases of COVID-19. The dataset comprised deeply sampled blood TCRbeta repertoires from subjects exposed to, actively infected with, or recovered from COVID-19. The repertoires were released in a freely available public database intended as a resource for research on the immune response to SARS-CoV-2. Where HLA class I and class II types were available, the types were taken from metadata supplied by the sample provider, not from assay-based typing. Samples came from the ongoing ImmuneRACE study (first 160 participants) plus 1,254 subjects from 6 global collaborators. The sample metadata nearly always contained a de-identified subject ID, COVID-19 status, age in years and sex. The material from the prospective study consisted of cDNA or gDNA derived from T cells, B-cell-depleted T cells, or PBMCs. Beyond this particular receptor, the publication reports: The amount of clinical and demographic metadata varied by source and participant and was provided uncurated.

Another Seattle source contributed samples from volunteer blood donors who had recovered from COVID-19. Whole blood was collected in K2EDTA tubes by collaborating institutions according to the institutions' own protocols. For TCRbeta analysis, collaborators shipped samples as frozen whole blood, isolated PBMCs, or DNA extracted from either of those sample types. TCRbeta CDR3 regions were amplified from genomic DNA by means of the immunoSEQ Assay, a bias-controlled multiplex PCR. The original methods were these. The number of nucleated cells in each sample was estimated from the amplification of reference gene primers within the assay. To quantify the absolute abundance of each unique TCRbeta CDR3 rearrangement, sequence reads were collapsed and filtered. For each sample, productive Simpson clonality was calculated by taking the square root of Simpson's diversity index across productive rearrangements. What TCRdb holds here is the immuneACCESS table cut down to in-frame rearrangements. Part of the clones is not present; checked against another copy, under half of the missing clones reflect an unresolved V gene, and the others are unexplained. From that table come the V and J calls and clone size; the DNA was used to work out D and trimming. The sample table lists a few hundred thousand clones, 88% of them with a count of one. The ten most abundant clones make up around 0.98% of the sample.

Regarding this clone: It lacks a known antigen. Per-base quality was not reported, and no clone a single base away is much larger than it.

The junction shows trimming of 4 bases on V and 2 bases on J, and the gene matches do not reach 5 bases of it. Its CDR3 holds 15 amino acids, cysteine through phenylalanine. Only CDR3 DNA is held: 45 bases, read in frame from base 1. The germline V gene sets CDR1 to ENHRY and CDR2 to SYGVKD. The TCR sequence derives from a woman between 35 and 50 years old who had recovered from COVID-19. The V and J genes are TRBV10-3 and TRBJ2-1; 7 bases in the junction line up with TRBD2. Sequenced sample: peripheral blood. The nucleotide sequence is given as TGTGCCATCAGTGGTGGACTAGGGGCCTACAATGAGCAGTTCTTC. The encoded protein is CAISGGLGAYNEQFF.